This is a list of T cell receptor beta chains from one sample in a study of blood T cell repertoires in COVID-19. Measured with immunoSEQ multiplex PCR; TCRdb has only the in-frame clones, and not every one. In the table there are 50,000 to 75,000 clones, approximately 80% of which are singletons. The specimen sequenced was peripheral blood. The receptors shown here come from a man of 80 years or more with active or convalescent COVID-19. The CDR3 runs from the conserved cysteine through the conserved F or W. A D gene is named only where the DNA matches it firmly. Some rows mark clone size as missing; the rest say once, few, many or name a class of expanded clone.

D gene: TRBD2
J gene: TRBJ2-3
clone size: -
V gene: TRBV19
CDR3 DNA: TGTGCCAGTACCTCCCGGGGCGGGGGATCCACAGATACGCAGTATTTT
CDR3 protein: CASTSRGGGSTDTQYF

D gene: TRBD1
J gene: TRBJ2-1
clone size: few
V gene: TRBV6-6
CDR3 DNA: TGTGCCAGCAGTCCGTACGGACAGGCGAGCTCCTACAATGAGCAGTTCTTC
CDR3 protein: CASSPYGQASSYNEQFF

D gene: -
J gene: TRBJ2-6
clone size: once
V gene: TRBV2
CDR3 DNA: TGTGCCAGCCTCCGGGACACATACTCTGGGGCCAACGTCCTGACTTTC
CDR3 protein: CASLRDTYSGANVLTF

D gene: -
J gene: TRBJ2-3
clone size: -
V gene: TRBV11-2
CDR3 DNA: TGTGCCAGCAGCGTGGGACTCAGCACAGATACGCAGTATTTT
CDR3 protein: CASSVGLSTDTQYF

D gene: TRBD1
J gene: TRBJ2-7
clone size: -
V gene: TRBV19
CDR3 DNA: TGTGCCAGTAGCCCCAAGGCCGGGACAGGGTTCGAGCAGTACTTC
CDR3 protein: CASSPKAGTGFEQYF

D gene: TRBD2
J gene: TRBJ2-7
clone size: -
V gene: TRBV6-5
CDR3 DNA: TGTGCCAGCAGTTACCGGAGCGGGGGAATCAACGAGCAGTACTTC
CDR3 protein: CASSYRSGGINEQYF

D gene: TRBD1
J gene: TRBJ1-6
clone size: -
V gene: TRBV29-1
CDR3 DNA: TGCAGCGTTGACGGGGCAGGGGGGCCCCTCCACTTT
CDR3 protein: CSVDGAGGPLHF

D gene: TRBD1
J gene: TRBJ2-7
clone size: -
V gene: TRBV7-6
CDR3 DNA: TGTGCCAGCAGCGCTCTACAGGGGGACCTCTCCTACGAGCAGTACTTC
CDR3 protein: CASSALQGDLSYEQYF

D gene: TRBD1
J gene: TRBJ1-2
clone size: -
V gene: TRBV7-9
CDR3 DNA: TGTGCCAGCAGAGGGGGGACAGTCTATGGCTACACCTTC
CDR3 protein: CASRGGTVYGYTF

D gene: -
J gene: TRBJ2-1
clone size: -
V gene: TRBV7-2
CDR3 DNA: TGTGCCAGCAGCTTAGAGAGGGCATCTTTCTTC
CDR3 protein: CASSLERASFF

D gene: TRBD1
J gene: TRBJ2-7
clone size: -
V gene: TRBV7-2
CDR3 DNA: TGTGCCAGCAGCTTCGACAGGGACCCCTCATACGAGCAGTACTTC
CDR3 protein: CASSFDRDPSYEQYF

D gene: -
J gene: TRBJ2-7
clone size: many
V gene: TRBV29-1
CDR3 DNA: TGCAGCGTTGAAGATCGGTTAGACTCCTACGAGCAGTACTTC
CDR3 protein: CSVEDRLDSYEQYF

D gene: -
J gene: TRBJ2-7
clone size: -
V gene: TRBV27
CDR3 DNA: TGTGCCAGCAGTTTTTACTCGAGCCGTTACTCCTACGAGCAGTACTTC
CDR3 protein: CASSFYSSRYSYEQYF